The 32 T cell receptor beta chains reported below all come from one sample, sequenced in a study of glioma-infiltrating T cells after dendritic cell vaccination. Time point here: after dendritic cell vaccination, including at tumor progression/relapse. Produced via immunoSEQ multiplex PCR; TCRdb's table is partial and in-frame only. The sample includes 55,000 to 75,000 clones, roughly four fifths of them seen just once. The sequencing here drew on blood, taken after dendritic cell vaccination. The receptors were sampled from a human donor with glioblastoma.

The chain employs TRBV6-5 and TRBJ1-5, with D possibly being TRBD1 (5 bases). The CDR3 contains 13 residues. Trimming stripped 6 bases from V and 7 bases from J, with 13 bases between. Germline assignment: CDR1 MNHEY and CDR2 SVGAGI. CDR3 coding DNA: TGTGCCAGCAGCCGAGGGAGGGGCCAGCCCCAGCATTTT. It translates to CASSRGRGQPQHF.

The chain combines TRBV4-2 with TRBJ1-1; D remains unclear. V was trimmed by 0 bases and J by 4 bases, leaving 12 bases between them. The CDR3 has 15 amino acids. Per the germline V gene, CDR1 is LGHNA and CDR2 is YNFKEQ. CDR3 in amino acids: CASSQDGGEGTEAFF. For the CDR3, the DNA is TGTGCCAGCAGCCAAGATGGAGGAGAGGGCACTGAAGCTTTCTTT.

V gene TRBV5-1 combines with J gene TRBJ1-5; weak D call: TRBD1 (5 bases). V was cut by 0 bases and J by 4 bases, with 8 bases left in between. This CDR3 contains 14 residues. CDR1 and CDR2 from the germline V gene are SGHRS and YFSETQ. The CDR3 region is CASSLVPGNQPQHF. Written as DNA, the CDR3 is TGCGCCAGCAGCTTGGTTCCAGGGAATCAGCCCCAGCATTTT. The full variable domain, its missing parts supplied by reference TRBV5-1 and TRBJ1-5, is KAGVTQTPRYLIKTRGQQVTLSCSPISGHRSVSWYQQTPGQGLQFLFEYFSETQRNKGNFPGRFSGRQFSNSRSEMNVSTLELGDSALYLCASSLVPGNQPQHFGDGTRLSIL.

The chain carries TRBV6-1 and TRBJ2-5, with D possibly TRBD1 on 6 matching bases. V was trimmed by 9 bases and J by 1 base, leaving 15 bases between them. CDR3 length: 14 amino acids. Germline V gives CDR1 MNHNS, CDR2 SASEGT. The chain's CDR3 is CASTGSPVQETQYF. DNA for the CDR3: TGTGCCAGTACAGGGTCCCCCGTCCAAGAGACCCAGTACTTC.

The chain couples TRBV4-2 to TRBJ1-1, with 8 bases fitting TRBD1. The ends lost 3 bases at V and 4 bases at J; junction bases unmatched: 13. CDR3 size: 17 residues. The germline V gene has CDR1 LGHNA and CDR2 YNFKEQ. The CDR3 sequence: CASSQHGIQGAGTEAFF. CDR3 DNA sequence: TGTGCCAGCAGCCAGCACGGAATCCAGGGGGCAGGCACTGAAGCTTTCTTT.

The J gene is TRBJ1-1, the V gene TRBV30, with D tentatively TRBD1 (6 bases). The CDR3 is 11 residues long. The germline V and J ends were trimmed by 2 bases and 5 bases, with 6 bases remaining between them. In germline, CDR1 is GTSNPN, CDR2 SVGIG (reference sequence). The chain's CDR3 is CAWSRGTEAFF. CDR3 DNA sequence: TGTGCCTGGAGTAGGGGGACTGAAGCTTTCTTT.

CDR3 region: CASSDSGAGAQYF. The CDR3 DNA sequence: TGTGCCAGCAGTGACTCCGGGGCGGGGGCGCAGTATTTT. This chain connects TRBV6-4 to TRBJ2-3; 7 bases are a match to TRBD2. CDR3 length: 13 amino acids. Trimming cost V 0 bases and J 10 bases; bases outside gene matches: 4. CDR1 and CDR2 (germline): MRHNA, SNTAGT.

The chain has TRBV7-3 and TRBJ2-1; 11 bases map to TRBD2. Germline-derived CDR1 and CDR2 are SGHTA and FQGTGA. The V and J ends lost 4 bases and 9 bases, in that order; junction bases with no gene match: 17. This CDR3 is built from 18 residues. The CDR3 DNA is TGTGCCAGCAGCTCCGAGCTAGCGGGGGGCCCTGGTATCGGTGAGCAGTTCTTC. It encodes CASSSELAGGPGIGEQFF.

This chain links TRBV6-5 with TRBJ1-6, with D hard to call. CDR1 is MNHEY and CDR2 is SVGAGI in the germline V gene. The CDR3 consists of 14 residues. V gave up 6 bases and J gave up 6 bases, with 12 bases separating them. CDR3 nucleotides: TGTGCCAGCAGCCGCAGACCGGGTAATTCACCCCTCCACTTT. Residues: CASSRRPGNSPLHF.

This clone was found a few times. This CDR3 is also generated by other DNA sequences in the sample. The chain links TRBV7-2 to TRBJ2-7; 12 bases line up with TRBD2. Unmatched junction bases numbered 3, after V lost 4 bases and J lost 2 bases. Germline-derived CDR1 and CDR2 are SGHTA and FQGNSA. The CDR3 length is 15 residues. As DNA, the CDR3 is TGTGCCAGCAGCTCCTCTAGCGGGGGGGCCTACGAGCAGTACTTC. Amino acids: CASSSSSGGAYEQYF.

V and J are TRBV2 and TRBJ1-3; no definite D call. Germline CDR1 and CDR2: SNHLY and FYNNEI. Trimming removed 1 base from V and 0 bases from J, with 7 bases in between. The CDR3 contains 15 residues. The CDR3 reads CASSEEGVSGNTIYF. The DNA for the CDR3 is TGTGCCAGCAGTGAAGAAGGAGTCTCTGGAAACACCATATATTTT.

The chain is built from TRBV7-8 and TRBJ1-6, with 7 nucleotides matching TRBD1. Per germline, CDR1 SGHVS and CDR2 FQNEAQ. V dropped 4 bases and J dropped 10; count of bases not matched to a gene: 16. CDR3 size: 17 residues. As DNA, the CDR3 is TGTGCCAGCAGCTCGACCACATACAGGGGAGAAGAATCACCCCTCCACTTT. The encoded protein is CASSSTTYRGEESPLHF.

The rearrangement uses TRBV6-1 and TRBJ2-7; D perhaps matches TRBD1 (6 bases). CDR1 is MNHNS, CDR2 SASEGT, per germline. The CDR3 has 13 residues. The V and J ends lost 7 bases and 7 bases respectively, with 17 bases between them. The CDR3 is CASTLQGSGEQYF. CDR3 DNA sequence: TGTGCCAGCACCCTACAGGGATCGGGAGAGCAGTACTTC.

The chain employs TRBV7-2 and TRBJ2-3; 8 nucleotides line up with TRBD2. Per germline, CDR1 SGHTA and CDR2 FQGNSA. The V segment lost 5 bases and the J segment 3 bases; nucleotides outside the gene matches: 16. The CDR3 extends over 18 amino acids. The CDR3 sequence: CASSPGDFGGGLTDTQYF. The CDR3 DNA follows: TGTGCCAGCAGCCCAGGGGATTTCGGCGGGGGGTTGACAGATACGCAGTATTTT. The full variable domain, in which reference TRBV7-2 and TRBJ2-3 provide the parts outside the CDR3, is GAGVSQSPSNKVTEKGKDVELRCDPISGHTALYWYRQSLGQGLEFLIYFQGNSAPDKSGLPSDRFSAERTGGSVSTLTIQRTQQEDSAVYLCASSPGDFGGGLTDTQYFGPGTRLTVL.

The rearrangement links TRBV21-1 to TRBJ1-6; TRBD1, the table's D call, was not compared with the DNA. TRBV21-1 is flagged as a pseudogene. The CDR3 is made up of 16 amino acids. The CDR3 sequence is CASSLKEGANNSPLHF. CDR3 coding DNA: TGTGCCAGCAGCCTAAAAGAGGGGGCTAATAATTCACCCCTCCACTTT.

The chain joins TRBV6-5 to TRBJ1-4; D possibly corresponds to TRBD1 (6 bases). This CDR3 is 15 amino acids long. V was pared by 3 bases and J by 0 bases, with 8 bases between. CDR1 MNHEY and CDR2 SVGAGI come from the germline V gene. CDR3 nucleotide sequence: TGTGCCAGCAGTTATGGGACAACAACTAATGAAAAACTGTTTTTT. Amino acid sequence: CASSYGTTTNEKLFF.

The chain is built from TRBV4-3 and TRBJ2-3, with 9 nucleotides matching TRBD2. V lost 4 bases, J lost 3 bases, and 5 bases stayed unmatched. Germline assignment: CDR1 LGHNA and CDR2 YSLEER. The CDR3 spans 15 residues. The CDR3 loop is CASSPRGGETDTQYF. DNA of the CDR3: TGCGCCAGCAGCCCGCGCGGGGGGGAGACAGATACGCAGTATTTT.

The rearrangement uses TRBV7-9 and TRBJ1-1, with a weak D call TRBD1 (5 bases). Trimming took 2 bases from V and 1 from J, leaving 11 bases between them. The V gene's germline CDR1 is SEHNR and CDR2 FQNEAQ (reference sequence). The CDR3 covers 15 residues. As DNA, the CDR3 is TGTGCCAGCAGCTTAATGGGGGGGTGGAACACTGAAGCTTTCTTT. It yields the protein CASSLMGGWNTEAFF.

The chain uses TRBV19 and TRBJ1-2; no clear D. This CDR3 has 13 amino acids. Per the germline V gene, CDR1 is LNHDA and CDR2 is SQIVND (reference sequence). V lost 5 bases to trimming and J lost 4 bases, with 11 bases between them. This chain's CDR3 is CASSYGYAYGYTF. CDR3 nucleotides: TGTGCCAGTAGTTACGGGTACGCCTATGGCTACACCTTC.

CDR3 sequence: CAWSARGNQPQHF. As DNA, the CDR3 is TGTGCCTGGAGTGCCCGGGGCAATCAGCCCCAGCATTTT. The rearrangement links TRBV30 to TRBJ1-5, with D unclear. This CDR3 spans 13 amino acids. With 1 base removed from V and 2 bases from J, the gap between germline ends came to 6 bases. CDR1 and CDR2 from the germline V gene are GTSNPN and SVGIG (reference sequence).

The chain combines TRBV7-9 with TRBJ2-2; D is ambiguous. The CDR3 totals 12 residues. From germline, CDR1 is SEHNR and CDR2 FQNEAQ (reference sequence). V lost 5 bases to trimming and J lost 6 bases, with 7 bases between them. The CDR3 nucleotides read TGTGCCAGCAGCCGTACAGCCGGGGAGCTGTTTTTT. Its translation: CASSRTAGELFF.

CDR3 protein: CASSLDQSGEQYF. The CDR3 DNA is TGTGCCAGCAGCTTAGATCAGTCGGGGGAGCAGTACTTC. The chain recombines TRBV11-3 with TRBJ2-5; the D gene is possibly TRBD2 (6 bases). This CDR3 comprises 13 residues. V was cut by 0 bases and J by 11 bases, with 13 bases left in between. Germline lookup yields CDR1 SGHNT and CDR2 YENEEA.

The J gene is TRBJ2-5, the V gene TRBV11-3; D possibly corresponds to TRBD1 (5 bases). The J call may not be correct, given that the DNA end is closer to TRBJ2-7. Germline assignment: CDR1 SGHNT and CDR2 YENEEA. The CDR3 is 14 amino acids. CDR3 loop: CASRRIGARNEQYF. Written as DNA, the CDR3 is TGTGCCAGCAGGCGTATAGGGGCGAGAAACGAGCAGTACTTC.

This clone was counted a few times. The chain combines TRBV19 with TRBJ1-3; 8 bases line up with TRBD1. V shed 4 bases and J 0 bases; nucleotides not matched to a gene: 5. This CDR3 is 16 amino acids long. CDR1 and CDR2 from the germline V gene are LNHDA and SQIVND (reference sequence). CDR3 sequence reads: CASSRGTGYSGNTIYF. CDR3 coding DNA: TGTGCCAGTAGTAGAGGGACAGGTTACTCTGGAAACACCATATATTTT.

CDR3 nucleotide sequence: TGCGCCAGCAGCCAAGACTTGGCCGCCCATAAAGATACGCAGTATTTT. This translates into CASSQDLAAHKDTQYF. The chain recombines TRBV4-3 with TRBJ2-3; D is unclear. The germline V and J ends were trimmed by 0 bases and 5 bases, with 15 bases remaining between them. This CDR3 has 16 residues. From germline, CDR1 is LGHNA and CDR2 YSLEER.

The V and J genes are TRBV4-1 and TRBJ2-2; 14 bases line up with TRBD2. The V segment lost 5 bases and the J segment 5 bases; nucleotides outside the gene matches: 10. The CDR3 runs 18 residues. Germline CDR1 reads MGHRA; CDR2 reads YSYEKL. The CDR3 nucleotides read TGCGCCAGCAGCGGACGACTAGCGGGGGGGCCTGATACCGGGGAGCTGTTTTTT. It codes for CASSGRLAGGPDTGELFF.

The chain combines TRBV7-2 with TRBJ2-5, with D uncertain. Germline-derived CDR1 and CDR2 are SGHTA and FQGNSA. CDR3 length: 13 amino acids. V lost 2 bases and J 5 bases, leaving 9 bases between the germline ends. The CDR3 spells CASSLNVYETQYF. Written as DNA, the CDR3 is TGTGCCAGCAGCTTAAATGTCTACGAGACCCAGTACTTC.

The V and J genes are TRBV29-1 and TRBJ1-1; D not certain. The germline V gene encodes CDR1 SQVTM and CDR2 ANQGSEA. V was pared by 0 bases and J by 1 base, with 9 bases between. CDR3 size: 14 residues. DNA for the CDR3: TGCAGCGTTGAAGATTCTGGTAGGAACACTGAAGCTTTCTTT. Its protein product is CSVEDSGRNTEAFF.

The CDR3 reads CASGLVRGGNTEAFF. The CDR3 DNA is TGTGCTAGTGGTTTGGTCCGCGGGGGGAACACTGAAGCTTTCTTT. The chain is built from TRBV12-5 and TRBJ1-1; D is perhaps TRBD1 (5 bases). Germline values: CDR1 LGHNT, CDR2 FRNRAP. The CDR3 has 15 residues. Trimming took off 0 bases at V and 1 base at J, with 9 bases between the two ends.

The V call is TRBV6-6, the J call TRBJ2-5, with 13 positions matching TRBD2. CDR1 and CDR2 from the germline V gene are MNHNY and SVGAGI (reference sequence). J gave up 3 bases and V 6 bases, and 7 bases lay outside the gene matches. This CDR3 spans 16 amino acids. The CDR3 loop reads CASRQTSGGTEETQYF. The CDR3 nucleotides read TGTGCCAGCAGGCAGACTAGCGGGGGGACGGAAGAGACCCAGTACTTC.

V is TRBV7-2 and J is TRBJ2-3, with D perhaps matching TRBD2 (7 bases). The germline V and J ends were trimmed by 5 bases and 4 bases, with 16 bases remaining between them. The CDR3 length is 15 residues. Germline CDR1 and CDR2: SGHTA and FQGNSA. This chain's CDR3 is CASSLDWGGADTQYF. The DNA of the CDR3 is TGTGCCAGCAGCCTCGATTGGGGGGGCGCAGATACGCAGTATTTT.

The chain employs TRBV11-2 and TRBJ2-1; 8 bases align to TRBD2. Trimming removed 10 bases from V and 2 bases from J; junction bases left unmatched: 4. The CDR3 extends over 13 amino acids. CDR1 SGHAT and CDR2 FQNNGV come from the germline V gene. CDR3: CAIGGGPYNEQFF. The CDR3 DNA is TGTGCCATCGGGGGGGGTCCCTACAATGAGCAGTTCTTC.